A single sample gave rise to the 4 T cell receptor beta chains below, sequenced in a study of T cell responses to AZD1222 COVID-19 vaccine. Profiled with immunoSEQ multiplex PCR; TCRdb holds only in-frame clones, not every one. Of 80,000 or so clones detected, approximately 92% appear once; the ten largest clones hold under 5%. The input for sequencing was peripheral blood, taken 28 days after the second AZD1222 dose. The receptors stem from an adult who received the AZD1222 COVID-19 vaccine.

V gene TRBV19 combines with J gene TRBJ1-1; D is undetermined. Trimming removed 4 bases from V and 2 bases from J, with 5 bases in between. Per the germline V gene, CDR1 is LNHDA and CDR2 is SQIVND (reference sequence). The CDR3 totals 12 residues. The CDR3: CASSTPNTEAFF. The CDR3 nucleotides are TGTGCCAGTAGTACCCCAAACACTGAAGCTTTCTTT.

The chain uses TRBV5-1 and TRBJ2-5; D may be TRBD1 (5 bases). The CDR3 is 16 amino acids. Germline CDR1 is SGHRS and CDR2 is YFSETQ. Trimming removed 0 bases at V and 2 bases at J, with 14 bases between. DNA of the CDR3: TGCGCCAGCAGCTTGGTTGGTAGGGGCGGACAAGAGACCCAGTACTTC. This encodes CASSLVGRGGQETQYF.

V and J are TRBV7-9 and TRBJ2-1; no definite D call. V was trimmed by 7 bases and J by 0 bases, leaving 16 bases between them. This CDR3 contains 16 residues. Germline values: CDR1 SEHNR, CDR2 FQNEAQ (reference sequence). The CDR3 nucleotides read TGTGCCAGCACCCCACTGGCGGCGAGCTCCTACAATGAGCAGTTCTTC. Translation: CASTPLAASSYNEQFF.

The sample holds one count of this clone. The V call is TRBV24-1, the J call TRBJ1-5; D remains ambiguous. The CDR3 extends over 18 amino acids. Trimming left V 4 bases short and J 6 bases short, with 24 bases between. Looked up from germline, CDR1 is KGHDR and CDR2 is SFDVKD. The CDR3 sequence is CATSDTGLSPSGGQPQHF. As DNA, the CDR3 is TGTGCCACCAGTGACACCGGGCTTTCCCCCAGCGGAGGTCAGCCCCAGCATTTT.